Shown below are 12 T cell receptor beta chains from a single sample sequenced in a study of metastatic and nonmetastatic thyroid tumors (dated by TCRdb to about 2020). The library was generated by PCR. These reads were obtained on an Illumina HiSeq 4000. TCRdb reworked the public reads: Q25 trimming with fastp, MiXCR clone assembly, productive beta chains retained. This sample lists thousands of clones; 35% were detected once. The ten largest clones capture 27% of the sample. Before undergoing thyroid surgery, none of the patients had been given any kind of treatment. The sample taken for sequencing was adjacent normal tissue. The receptors here all came from a female donor with papillary thyroid cancer or a benign thyroid nodule (not recorded which). Some clones in this sample may be carry-over from other donors' samples.

The chain combines TRBV5-1 with TRBJ1-3; 10 nucleotides match TRBD1. The CDR3 contains 16 residues. After removal of 0 bases from V and 7 bases from J, the junction contained 7 bases not matched to a gene. CDR1 and CDR2 (germline): SGHRS, YFSETQ. The DNA for the CDR3 is TGCGCCAGCAGCTTGGAATTGGGACAGGGGACCAACACCATATATTTT. Protein: CASSLELGQGTNTIYF.

In this sample, this clone turned up once. Compared with germline, one end of the junction differs, possibly owing to a read error. This chain links TRBV20-1 with TRBJ2-7; tentatively, D is TRBD2 (5 bases). The CDR3 has 12 amino acids. CDR1 and CDR2 (germline): DFQATT, SNEGSKA (reference sequence). The CDR3 region is CSPTGYDYEQSF. The CDR3 DNA sequence: TGCAGTCCGACCGGATACGACTACGAGCAGTCCTTC.

By share, this clone ranks as large. The rearrangement joins TRBV7-9 to TRBJ1-4, with 7 bases identical to TRBD1. This CDR3 has 14 amino acids. J gave up 5 bases and V 4 bases, and 4 bases lay outside the gene matches. Germline V gives CDR1 SEHNR, CDR2 FQNEAQ (reference sequence). CDR3 region: CASSSGGWNEKLFF. The CDR3 nucleotides are TGTGCCAGCAGCTCAGGGGGATGGAATGAAAAACTGTTTTTT.

The chain combines TRBV5-1 with TRBJ1-6; D is unclear. Germline V gene sequence: CDR1 SGHRS, CDR2 YFSETQ. This CDR3 spans 13 amino acids. V shed 4 bases and J shed 8 bases, with 10 bases lying between them. CDR3 nucleotide sequence: TGCGCCAGCAGCATCGATCGGGATTCACCCCTCCACTTT. This sequence encodes CASSIDRDSPLHF. The variable domain in full, completed from reference TRBV5-1 and TRBJ1-6, reads KAGVTQTPRYLIKTRGQQVTLSCSPISGHRSVSWYQQTPGQGLQFLFEYFSETQRNKGNFPGRFSGRQFSNSRSEMNVSTLELGDSALYLCASSIDRDSPLHFGNGTRLTVT.

The chain combines TRBV28 with TRBJ2-1, with 9 bases lining up with TRBD2. Germline CDR1 is MDHEN and CDR2 is SYDVKM. V lost 5 bases and J lost 3; bases outside the gene matches: 17. This CDR3 region has 19 residues. The CDR3 DNA is TGTGCCAGCAGTCCTTTAGGTGGTGGTTGGACTAGCGTCTACAATGAGCAGTTCTTC. Translating gives CASSPLGGGWTSVYNEQFF.

This clone was seen only a few times. The V gene is TRBV2, the J gene TRBJ1-6, with D perhaps TRBD1 (5 bases). The CDR3 has 14 amino acids. Trimming left V 6 bases short and J 9 bases short, with 15 bases between. Germline CDR1 SNHLY, CDR2 FYNNEI. This CDR3 is CASRENPGTSPLHF. In nucleotides, the CDR3 is TGTGCCAGCAGGGAAAACCCAGGGACTTCACCCCTCCACTTT.

This clone came up a few times. This chain links TRBV6-5 with TRBJ2-2, with D possibly being TRBD1 or TRBD2 (5 bases each). The V end was cut by 2 bases, the J end by 7 bases, with 20 bases between. This CDR3 has 17 residues. Looked up from germline, CDR1 is MNHEY and CDR2 is SVGAGI. CDR3 coding DNA: TGTGCCAGCAGTTACCGCGGGTTGCGTGGGACGTTCGGGGAGCTGTTTTTT. It specifies CASSYRGLRGTFGELFF.

Only one count was recorded for this clone. CDR3 DNA: TGTGCCAGCAGCTTACAGCGGTCTGTTTCCGGGGAGCTGTTTTTT. Protein product: CASSLQRSVSGELFF. V is TRBV7-2 and J is TRBJ2-2, with D perhaps matching TRBD2 (5 bases). This CDR3 has 15 amino acids. CDR1 and CDR2 from the germline V gene are SGHTA and FQGNSA. Trimming removed 2 bases from V and 6 bases from J, with 13 bases in between.

This clone came up a few times. The chain couples TRBV6-1 to TRBJ1-1; the D gene is possibly TRBD1 (5 bases). The CDR3 consists of 14 residues. V was shortened by 4 bases and J by 4 bases, with 13 bases between the two germline ends. Germline V gives CDR1 MNHNS, CDR2 SASEGT. Here the CDR3 reads CASSVEGTGTEAFF. The DNA for the CDR3 is TGTGCCAGCAGTGTGGAGGGGACTGGCACTGAAGCTTTCTTT.

This clone was observed a handful of times. The chain combines TRBV20-1 with TRBJ2-7; D uncertain. The germline V gene has CDR1 DFQATT and CDR2 SNEGSKA (reference sequence). The CDR3 loop spans 15 amino acids. V was pared by 0 bases and J by 1 base, with 13 bases between. The CDR3 is CSAREGSGSSYEQYF. The CDR3, as DNA: TGCAGTGCTAGAGAGGGGTCAGGCAGTTCCTACGAGCAGTACTTC.

With respect to this clone: At one boundary the junction diverges from the germline segment, which might be a read error. J is TRBJ2-3 and V is TRBV12-3 or TRBV12-4, with D tentatively TRBD2 (6 bases). The CDR3 sequence is 15 residues long. CDR3 protein: CASSHSGSSTDTQYF. In DNA, the CDR3 is TGTGCCAGCAGTCATAGCGGTTCTAGCACGGATACGCAGTATTTT.

The genes are TRBV19 and TRBJ1-6; TRBD1 aligns across 7 bases. V was pared by 6 bases and J by 5 bases, with 7 bases of the junction left unmatched. Germline CDR1 reads LNHDA; CDR2 reads SQIVND (reference sequence). The CDR3 runs to 15 residues. The CDR3 here is CASRQGDSNNSPLHF. The CDR3 DNA is TGTGCCAGTAGACAAGGGGACAGCAATAATTCACCCCTCCACTTT.